One TCR beta chain is described in this entry. The antigen it binds to is not known. One base away there is no much larger clone; base qualities are not given. The data derive from a study of blood T cell repertoires in COVID-19 (TCRdb year 2020). Broadly, across the study: Recovered participants in ImmuneRACE Cohort 3 were defined as having two consecutive negative NP/OP PCR tests, clearance from a healthcare professional, or resolution of symptoms. Samples covering the acute and convalescent phases of COVID-19 were provided by collaborators in the United States, Italy and Spain. The prospective study material was composed of cDNA or gDNA derived from T cells, B-cell-depleted T cells, or PBMCs. The dataset comprised deeply sampled blood TCRbeta repertoires from subjects exposed to, actively infected with, or recovered from COVID-19. The repertoires were released in a freely available public database meant as a resource for research on the immune response to SARS-CoV-2. Samples came from the ongoing ImmuneRACE study (first 160 participants) plus 1,254 subjects from 6 global collaborators. Nearly every sample came with metadata listing a de-identified subject ID, COVID-19 status, age in years and sex. Where available, HLA class I and class II types were taken from metadata supplied by the sample provider and were not determined by assay-based typing.

TCRbeta CDR3 regions were amplified from genomic DNA using the immunoSEQ Assay, a bias-controlled multiplex PCR. On the study's bioinformatics: The number of nucleated cells in each sample was estimated from the amplification of reference gene primers within the assay. To quantify the absolute abundance of each unique TCRbeta CDR3 rearrangement, sequence reads were collapsed and filtered. Productive Simpson clonality was computed per sample as the square root of Simpson's diversity index over productive rearrangements. TCRdb stores this immuneACCESS table with in-frame sequences only. Part of the clones is absent; in the studies checked, under half of the shortfall reflects unresolved V genes, and no reason is known for the rest. V, J and clone size were drawn from that table, and D and trimming were deduced from the DNA. This sample comprises fewer than 350,000 clones, 88% of them detected only once. Of the sample, 2% to 2.5% is held by the ten largest clones.

V lost 5 bases and J lost 2 bases, and the count of bases not matched to a germline gene is 12. The CDR3 starts with the cysteine, ends with the phenylalanine, and has 17 residues. Only the CDR3 portion is preserved as DNA: 51 bases, with reading frame beginning at the first base. The germline V gene sets CDR1 to SGHAT and CDR2 to FQNNGV. In the prospective study, participants were about 18 to 95 years old, resided in 25 or so geographic areas of the United States, and were enrolled through a virtual design. To assign participants to cohorts, the prospective study relied on clinical history that participants themselves reported in a screening survey and a study questionnaire. Each participant in the prospective study had whole blood, serum and a nasopharyngeal or oropharyngeal swab collected by mobile phlebotomists. Additional blood draws and questionnaires over a roughly two-month period could optionally be provided by prospective study participants. Before DNA extraction, prospective study blood samples were shipped either frozen or at room temperature.

Points the paper makes about the study in general: How much clinical and demographic metadata was included differed by source and by participant, and the metadata was provided uncurated.

Rearrangement joined TRBV11-2 to TRBJ2-7; 10 bases in the junction line up with TRBD2. Sequencing was performed on PBMCs or T cells enriched from blood (not recorded which). The receptor was derived from a woman in her fifties or sixties in a cohort exposed to, infected with or recovered from COVID-19 (not recorded which). Read as DNA, the sequence is TGTGCCAGCAGCCCCGGTGGGGGAGCGGGAGGGACCTACGAGCAGTACTTC. It is translated as CASSPGGGAGGTYEQYF.